Following are 18 T cell receptor beta chains from one sample sequenced in a study of T cells in Graves' hyperthyroidism and ophthalmopathy (dated by TCRdb to 2018 to 2020). Libraries were built with multiplex PCR. Instrument on record: Illumina HiSeq 2000. The TCR beta CDR3 regions were amplified from RNA transcripts. For the first round of RT-PCR on the TCR CDR3, the HTBI primer set was used together with the Qiagen OneStep RT-PCR kit. The public sequencing data were trimmed at Q25 with fastp and processed into clonotypes with MiXCR by TCRdb, which kept only in-frame beta chains. Rows with one shared CDR3 protein collapse into an entry with the most common genes and DNA. The sample table shows over 450,000 distinct CDR3 sequences, and approximately 15% are seen once. The ten most abundant clones make up about a sixth of the sample. Source material: blood. These receptors were collected from a woman between 18 and 30 years old with Graves' hyperthyroidism.

At least ten counts were recorded for this clonotype. V is TRBV6-2 or TRBV6-3 and J is TRBJ2-1, with TRBD2 identical over 8 bases. Per germline, CDR1 MNHEY and CDR2 SVGEGT. The CDR3 loop spans 16 amino acids. Trimming removed 1 base from V and 5 bases from J; junction bases left unmatched: 7. The CDR3 DNA reads as TGTGCCAGCAGTTACTATGCGACTAGCGAGAACAATGAGCAGTTCTTC. Amino acid sequence: CASSYYATSENNEQFF.

This clonotype was counted ten times or more. V and J are TRBV20-1 and TRBJ2-1; a possible D gene is TRBD1 (7 bases). V was pared by 5 bases and J by 10 bases, with 24 bases between. The CDR3 totals 15 residues. Germline CDR1 and CDR2: DFQATT and SNEGSKA (reference sequence). This CDR3 is CSAFLSGTWTGEQFF. The CDR3 DNA reads as TGCAGTGCTTTTCTCTCCGGGACTTGGACAGGAGAGCAGTTCTTC.

This clonotype was counted a few times. The CDR3 DNA is TGTGCCAGCAGTTTAGACATATCGTCGGGTCAGCCCCAGCATTTT. It specifies CASSLDISSGQPQHF. The rearrangement joins TRBV28 to TRBJ1-5; the D is unclear. V was trimmed by 2 bases and J by 6 bases, leaving 14 bases between them. The CDR3 loop spans 15 amino acids. CDR1 MDHEN and CDR2 SYDVKM come from the germline V gene.

The chain recombines TRBV5-1 with TRBJ2-7, with D perhaps matching TRBD2 (5 bases). The CDR3 is 14 residues long. V was pared by 4 bases and J by 5 bases, with 16 bases between. Germline V CDR1 and CDR2: SGHRS, YFSETQ. CDR3 loop: CASSQVGEGDEQYF. The CDR3 coding sequence is TGCGCCAGCAGCCAAGTGGGAGAGGGAGACGAGCAGTACTTC.

V gene TRBV19 combines with J gene TRBJ1-1; TRBD1 aligns across 7 bases. The V gene end was trimmed by 7 bases and the J gene end by 2 bases; junction bases not matched to a gene: 7. There are 14 residues in the CDR3. Per the germline V gene, CDR1 is LNHDA and CDR2 is SQIVND (reference sequence). The CDR3 region has the DNA TGTGCCAGTACCGTACAGGGGAGAAACACTGAAGCTTTCTTT. It translates to CASTVQGRNTEAFF.

This clonotype came up a few times. The rearrangement joins TRBV18 to TRBJ2-3; 7 bases map to TRBD2. After removal of 1 base from V and 6 bases from J, the junction contained 7 bases not matched to a gene. From germline, CDR1 is KGHSH and CDR2 LQKENI. The CDR3 contains 15 residues. As DNA, the CDR3 is TGTGCCAGCTCACCACGGCGGGAGTCGAGGGATACGCAGTATTTT. Translating gives CASSPRRESRDTQYF.

This clonotype showed up many times. J is TRBJ1-2 and V is TRBV30; D call uncertain. From germline, CDR1 is GTSNPN and CDR2 SVGIG (reference sequence). The V and J ends lost 5 bases and 7 bases respectively, with 17 bases between them. The CDR3 is 13 amino acids. The CDR3 protein is CAWDAVVGSGYTF. The CDR3 DNA is TGTGCCTGGGATGCCGTCGTCGGGAGTGGCTACACCTTC.

In this sample, this clonotype turned up many times. This chain connects TRBV29-1 to TRBJ2-5, with no clear D. The V and J ends lost 4 bases and 1 base respectively, with 1 base between them. Germline CDR1 SQVTM, CDR2 ANQGSEA. The length of the CDR3 is 10 residues. CDR3 sequence: CSVAQETQYF. CDR3 bases: TGCAGCGTTGCCCAAGAGACCCAGTACTTC. Together with reference TRBV29-1 and TRBJ2-5, the CDR3 gives the full variable domain: SAVISQKPSRDICQRGTSLTIQCQVDSQVTMMFWYRQQPGQSLTLIATANQGSEATYESGFVIDKFPISRPNLTFSTLTVSNMSPEDSSIYLCSVAQETQYFGPGTRLLVL.

There are many counts of this clonotype. The chain links TRBV2 to TRBJ1-6; 8 positions match TRBD1. With V trimmed by 7 bases and J by 6 bases, 2 bases remained unmatched. CDR1 and CDR2 from the germline V gene are SNHLY and FYNNEI. The CDR3 totals 13 residues. CDR3 loop: CASKDRANSPLHF. The CDR3 coding sequence is TGTGCCAGCAAGGACAGGGCTAATTCACCCCTCCACTTT.

This clonotype was detected many times. V gene TRBV7-6 combines with J gene TRBJ2-1; 9 bases are a match to TRBD2. The CDR3 runs 15 residues. Germline loops: CDR1 SGHVS, CDR2 FNYEAQ. The J segment lost 10 bases and the V segment lost 0 bases, leaving 7 bases of the junction unmatched. The CDR3 DNA follows: TGTGCCAGCAGCTTAGCGGGGGGACTAGCCGCCGAGCAGTTCTTC. Amino acid sequence: CASSLAGGLAAEQFF.

This clonotype appeared many times. V usage is TRBV2 and J usage is TRBJ2-1; the D is unclear. V was cut by 0 bases and J by 7 bases, with 13 bases left in between. CDR1 is SNHLY and CDR2 is FYNNEI in the germline V gene. The CDR3 runs 15 residues. The CDR3 reads CASSEAHGGPNEQFF. CDR3 DNA sequence: TGTGCCAGCAGTGAAGCTCATGGCGGCCCAAATGAGCAGTTCTTC.

This clonotype was observed many times. The chain employs TRBV20-1 and TRBJ1-5; D not certain. The CDR3 consists of 14 residues. From germline, CDR1 is DFQATT and CDR2 SNEGSKA (reference sequence). V was cut by 5 bases and J by 9 bases, with 20 bases left in between. CDR3 sequence (DNA): TGCAGTGCTGCCCCCCCGGTCTTCCCATCGCCCCAGCATTTT. Protein: CSAAPPVFPSPQHF.

In its sample, this clonotype was seen many times. This sequence joins TRBV18 and TRBJ2-7; 8 bases are shared with TRBD1. The germline CDR1 and CDR2 sequences are KGHSH and LQKENI. V dropped 1 base and J dropped 0; count of bases not matched to a gene: 2. The CDR3 contains 15 residues. The chain's CDR3 is CASSPQGQVSYEQYV. The CDR3 bases are TGTGCCAGCTCACCACAGGGACAGGTCTCCTACGAGCAGTACGTC.

The chain uses TRBV9 and TRBJ1-6; D unresolved. V lost 0 bases and J lost 2, with 15 bases in between. Germline V gene data show CDR1 as SGDLS and CDR2 as YYNGEE. CDR3 length equals 18 residues. CDR3 nucleotides: TGTGCCAGCAGCGTAGCTCAGGCAGCCGGCGCCTATAATTCACCCCTCCACTTT. It is translated as CASSVAQAAGAYNSPLHF.

This clonotype was counted ten times or more. This chain uses TRBV2 with TRBJ2-2, with a weak D call TRBD2 (5 bases). This CDR3 is 14 amino acids long. Germline V lookup: CDR1 SNHLY, CDR2 FYNNEI. V was trimmed by 6 bases and J by 0 bases, leaving 8 bases between them. The CDR3 DNA is TGTGCCAGCAGCTCCGGGGCGAACACCGGGGAGCTGTTTTTT. It is translated as CASSSGANTGELFF.

The rearrangement links TRBV6-1 to TRBJ2-4, with 7 bases that match TRBD2. CDR1 MNHNS and CDR2 SASEGT come from the germline V gene. V shed 4 bases, J shed 7 bases, and the junction held 4 bases outside the gene matches. This CDR3 is built from 13 residues. The CDR3 DNA reads TGTGCCAGCAGTGGGGAGGGCTTGAACATTCAGTACTTC. Encoded protein: CASSGEGLNIQYF.

This clonotype was recorded a few times. The CDR3 bases are TGTGCCTGGAGTCGCGGACTAATCCGCTACGAGCAGTACTTC. Its protein is CAWSRGLIRYEQYF. The chain carries TRBV30 and TRBJ2-7; D perhaps matches TRBD2 (6 bases). Trimming stripped 2 bases from V and 3 bases from J, with 14 bases between. The CDR3 covers 14 residues. CDR1 and CDR2 from the germline V gene are GTSNPN and SVGIG (reference sequence).

This clonotype occurred many times. The V gene is TRBV10-3, the J gene TRBJ1-2; the D gene is possibly TRBD1 (6 bases). Per the germline V gene, CDR1 is ENHRY and CDR2 is SYGVKD. Trimming removed 2 bases from V and 6 bases from J, with 13 bases in between. The CDR3 spans 14 residues. The CDR3 region is CAISELGDTHGYTF. CDR3 bases: TGTGCCATCAGTGAGCTCGGGGACACACATGGCTACACCTTC.